This T cell receptor (beta chain) was documented in a study of cytomegalovirus exposure and HLA in healthy donors (dated by TCRdb to about 2017). Background on the whole study: An earlier analysis of several hundred of the donors reported about 290 Gb of sequence data and around 120 million unique TCR beta sequences from 150 million to 200 million T cells. A separate validation cohort of 90 to 150 different subjects was used in addition to the approximately 700-subject first cohort. Genome-wide SNP genotypes for about three fifths of the roughly 700 donors were used in a later genetic analysis, which treated that subset as a discovery cohort. Donor age, sex, ethnicity and CMV serostatus were compiled alongside the repertoire data. To study patterns of TCR occurrence, a later analysis re-analyzed previously published TCR beta repertoires from around 670 donors and added high-resolution HLA genotyping. Rather than drawing on any new phenotypic data, the later analysis identified candidate immune exposures from TCR beta sequences and the way those sequences occurred across donors. Across under 500 genotyped donors of the cohort, an average of 235,054 unique TCR beta nucleotide sequences per donor were sequenced, and roughly a sixth of those sequences were non-productive. Four or five DR-DQ haplotypes were handled as single units for association and clustering because linkage in the cohort was strong. In an earlier analysis of 587 of the donors, high-throughput TCR beta sequencing was used to judge whether each TCR beta V gene segment behaved as functional or pseudogenic. The study was designed to test whether signatures of past pathogen exposure could be identified by cataloging public T cell receptors. An early release covering roughly 640 HLA-typed donors comprised roughly 300 gigabases of sequencing data and some 79 million unique TCR sequences. The study profiled the T cell repertoires of 500 to 800 subjects by immunosequencing and related them to cytomegalovirus serostatus. Of the roughly 400 genotyped donors, 65% to 90% fell in the genetic ancestry cluster associated with self-reported Caucasian donors. Typing coverage varied by locus: roughly 620-630 donors for A, B, C, DRB1 and DQB1; around 560 for DQA1; 606 for DPA1; 450 to 480 for DPB1. To predict cytomegalovirus infection status, the study combined high-throughput TCR immunosequencing, statistical association of individual TCRs with disease status, and machine learning. HLA typing included class I and class II loci at four-digit resolution. Every discovery cohort repertoire had been produced on one sequencing platform. General findings and caveats noted by the study authors: The sequencing pipeline was judged likely to have produced a cluster of highly shared sequence variants as a technical artifact. In a later analysis, HLA-associated TCR beta chains showed more clonal expansion and lower generation probabilities than non-associated chains that were equally common. According to a later analysis, TCR association rates differed among HLA loci, with DRB1 alleles showing the most associated TCRs and HLA-C alleles showing the fewest. V-gene and J-gene trimming of TCR beta chains was associated with a missense DCLRE1C variant in a later genetic analysis, and the association was replicated in an independent cohort. According to a later analysis, most CMV-associated TCR beta chains appeared to be HLA-restricted, and the HLA associations seemed to be driven largely by CMV exposure. In this cohort, only TCR beta chains were sequenced, and detectable features were limited by the absence of alpha or paired-chain data. Linkage disequilibrium might explain the correlated functional status among segregating V segments, but an unknown experimental factor could not be excluded. A later genetic analysis reported fewer N-insertions in productive TCRs among donors in an Asian-associated ancestry cluster than the roughly 690-donor mean. Three of the identified cytomegalovirus-associated TCR beta chains were confirmed in vitro to be specific for cytomegalovirus antigens. When HLA alleles, especially DR and DQ, strongly co-occurred, attributing TCR associations to individual alleles was difficult. In an earlier analysis of 587 of the donors, most TCR beta V segments were observed in productive rearrangements about 90% or about 30% of the time, broadly matching IMGT annotations. According to a later analysis, parvovirus B19, influenza, CMV and Epstein-Barr virus appeared linked to several top co-occurrence clusters. At a false discovery rate of 0.05, a later analysis linked fewer than 20,000 TCR beta sequences to specific HLA alleles. Because HLA typing was unavailable for some donors at each locus, only the typed subset was used in association tests. Immune exposure information for the cohort was limited to CMV serostatus. A further reported finding was that TCR beta sequences accurately predicted the HLA-A and HLA-B alleles for most subjects in the first cohort. The earlier analysis of about 600 of the donors excluded roughly 16 rarely observed V segments, including chromosome 9 orphons, because counts were too low. Cytomegalovirus status was reported to be diagnosed by the classifier with high specificity and sensitivity in both the original and validation cohorts. Some IMGT-functional V segments, including TRBV6-2 and TRBV6-3, could not be distinguished by the 87-base-pair reads and were therefore excluded. Presence/absence analyses assumed roughly uniform sequencing depth across donors, an assumption that may not hold. Most TCR sequences were observed very rarely across donors, whereas some public TCRs were present in many individuals. The study gave a list of around 170 TCR beta chains associated with cytomegalovirus. It was suggested by the authors that the approach could potentially be generalized to other disease states and immunological phenotypes.

The cohort was made up of several hundred healthy bone marrow donors. All cohort members were sampled while nominally healthy, although unrecorded immune exposures were likely present. The donor tested CMV seropositive, placing the donor among the 250 to 350 seropositive members of the cohort. A peripheral blood sample was collected from each donor, and TCR beta sequencing was performed on peripheral blood mononuclear cells. Genomic DNA was extracted from the blood cell samples with the Qiagen DNeasy Blood Extraction Kit. The CDR3 numbers 15 residues from cysteine through phenylalanine. CDR3 DNA only is kept here, 45 bases in frame from base 1. V loses 1 base of germline sequence and J loses 8 bases, and the interval between the two ends is 17 bases. Looking up the germline V gene yields CDR1 SGHVS and CDR2 FNYEAQ. A few counts support this clone. Its recognized antigen is unknown. No qualities accompany the bases; no much larger clone lies one base away.

The library was produced with the immunoSEQ multiplex PCR assay. For the multiplex PCR, a mixture combining 60 forward primers for TCR Vbeta segments and 13 reverse primers for TCR Jbeta segments was used. Amplification of the CDR3 region of rearranged TCR beta genes was performed with a multiplex PCR assay on genomic DNA. Amplified TCR beta libraries were sequenced as 87-base-pair reads on the Illumina HiSeq System. Per the authors' processing: A later analysis counted 65 million to 90 million unique TCR beta chains across the 550 to 700 repertoires, and around 12 million of these chains were shared by at least two donors. Raw reads were error-corrected and collapsed into unique sequences with a nearest-neighbor algorithm that merged closely related sequences to remove PCR and sequencing errors. V, D and J gene segments were assigned by aligning CDR3 sequences to IMGT reference sequences. For a sequence to be retained, a match of at least six nucleotides to both a V gene segment and a J gene segment was required. A rearrangement was called productive if the CDR3 had no stop codons and remained in frame with V and J, and every other rearrangement was called non-productive. Following IMGT convention, CDR3 was defined as the stretch from the second conserved V-encoded cysteine to the conserved J-encoded phenylalanine. The earlier analysis of 587 of the donors excluded sequences that lacked an unambiguous match to a single V gene segment. An earlier analysis of about 590 of the donors classified V segments as functional when productive rearrangements were above 56.7% and as segregating when the standard deviation between donors was above 5%. To diagnose cytomegalovirus status from the catalog of TCR beta chain sequences, a statistical classification framework was built. A later analysis assigned V and J genes by comparing TCR nucleotide sequences with IMGT/GENE-DB human TR gene sequences. A later analysis assigned CDR3 sequences and most-parsimonious VDJ recombination scenarios with the TCRdist pipeline. In a later analysis, every TCR beta chain was defined by the combination of its CDR3 amino acid sequence and its V-gene family, and reads without a unique V-gene family were dropped. As a way to deal with suspected cross-contamination and a sequencing artifact, a later analysis dropped over 550 nucleotide sequences that were highly shared and had low generation probability. In a later analysis, a clonal expansion index was calculated for each public chain from normalized within-repertoire ranks of inferred template counts. A later analysis computed generation probabilities with a VDJ recombination model fitted to out-of-frame rearrangements, and checked the results against IGoR. A later analysis scored TCR-TCR, TCR-HLA and TCR-CMV co-occurrence with hypergeometric tests, applying a repertoire-size bias correction to TCR pairs. To estimate false discovery rates, a later analysis permuted the HLA or CMV assignments 20 times. In a later analysis, co-occurring TCRs were grouped using DBSCAN, and TCRdist sequence similarity was added for clustering within HLA-allele-positive subsets. For co-occurrence clustering, repertoires with fewer than 30,000 or more than 120,000 public chains were excluded, along with five or six repertoires with anomalous nucleotide sharing. This is the immuneACCESS table as TCRdb keeps it, with only in-frame sequences that have V and J called. A part of the clones is gone; compared with another copy, unresolved V genes explain less than half, and the rest is unexplained. Clonal size and the V and J genes are those of that table, whereas D and trimming came from the DNA. The sample table contains about 180,000 clones; only one count was recorded for roughly 84% of them. The top ten clones comprise more than 0.95% of the sample.

Recombination joined TRBV7-6 with TRBJ1-1; no D gene is confidently identified. The sequence was obtained from a girl aged 2 to 10 in good health and CMV-seropositive. Sequencing was done on a sample of PBMCs. The CDR3 region has the sequence CASSLDIGSGTEAFF. The DNA is as follows: TGTGCCAGCAGCTTAGATATCGGATCGGGAACCGAAGCTTTCTTT.